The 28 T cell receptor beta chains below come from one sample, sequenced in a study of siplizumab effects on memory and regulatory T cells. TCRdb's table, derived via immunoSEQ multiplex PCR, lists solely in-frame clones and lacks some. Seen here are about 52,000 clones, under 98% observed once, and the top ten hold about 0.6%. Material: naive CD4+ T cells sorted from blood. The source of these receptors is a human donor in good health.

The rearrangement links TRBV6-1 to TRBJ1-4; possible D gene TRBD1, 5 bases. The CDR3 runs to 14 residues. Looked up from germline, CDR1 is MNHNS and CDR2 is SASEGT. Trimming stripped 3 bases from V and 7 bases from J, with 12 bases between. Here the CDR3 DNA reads TGTGCCAGCAGTGATCAGGTGGGGCGTGAAAAACTGTTTTTT. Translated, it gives CASSDQVGREKLFF.

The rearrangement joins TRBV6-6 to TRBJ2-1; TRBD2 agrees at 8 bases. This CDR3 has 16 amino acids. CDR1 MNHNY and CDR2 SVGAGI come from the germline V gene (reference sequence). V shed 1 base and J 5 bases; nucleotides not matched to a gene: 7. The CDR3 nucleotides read TGTGCCAGCAGTTACTACGGGCTAGCGGGTGACAATGAGCAGTTCTTC. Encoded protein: CASSYYGLAGDNEQFF.

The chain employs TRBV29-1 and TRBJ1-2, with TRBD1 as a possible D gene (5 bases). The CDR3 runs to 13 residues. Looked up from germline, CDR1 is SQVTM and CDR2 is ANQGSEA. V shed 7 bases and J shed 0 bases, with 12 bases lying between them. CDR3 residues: CSARGGANYGYTF. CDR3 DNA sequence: TGCAGCGCCCGGGGAGGGGCTAACTATGGCTACACCTTC.

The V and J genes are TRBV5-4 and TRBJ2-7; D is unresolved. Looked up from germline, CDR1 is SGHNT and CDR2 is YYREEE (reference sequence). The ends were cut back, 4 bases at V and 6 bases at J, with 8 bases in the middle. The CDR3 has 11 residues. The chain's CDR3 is CASSVGPEQYF. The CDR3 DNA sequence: TGTGCCAGCAGCGTAGGACCCGAGCAGTACTTC.

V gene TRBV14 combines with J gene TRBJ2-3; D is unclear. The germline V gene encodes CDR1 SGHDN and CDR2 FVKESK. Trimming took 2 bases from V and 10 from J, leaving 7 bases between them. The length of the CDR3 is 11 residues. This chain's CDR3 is CASSQHQAQYF. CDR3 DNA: TGTGCCAGCAGCCAACACCAGGCGCAGTATTTT. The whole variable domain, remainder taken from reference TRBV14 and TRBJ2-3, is EAGVTQFPSHSVIEKGQTVTLRCDPISGHDNLYWYRRVMGKEIKFLLHFVKESKQDESGMPNNRFLAERTGGTYSTLKVQPAELEDSGVYFCASSQHQAQYFGPGTRLTVL.

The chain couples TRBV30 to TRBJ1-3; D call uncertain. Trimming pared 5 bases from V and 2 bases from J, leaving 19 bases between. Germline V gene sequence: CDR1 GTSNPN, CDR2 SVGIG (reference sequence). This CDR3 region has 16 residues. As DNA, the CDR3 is TGTGCCTGGTTACCTTACCGGGCAGTGACTGGAAACACCATATATTTT. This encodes CAWLPYRAVTGNTIYF.

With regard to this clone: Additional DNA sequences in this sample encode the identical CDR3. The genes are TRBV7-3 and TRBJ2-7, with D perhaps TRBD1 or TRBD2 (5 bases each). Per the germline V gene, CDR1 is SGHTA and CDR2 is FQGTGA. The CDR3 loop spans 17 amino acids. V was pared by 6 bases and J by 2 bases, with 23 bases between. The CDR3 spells CASRIPIGGGGTYEQYF. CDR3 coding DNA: TGTGCCAGCAGAATTCCAATTGGGGGTGGCGGTACCTACGAGCAGTACTTC.

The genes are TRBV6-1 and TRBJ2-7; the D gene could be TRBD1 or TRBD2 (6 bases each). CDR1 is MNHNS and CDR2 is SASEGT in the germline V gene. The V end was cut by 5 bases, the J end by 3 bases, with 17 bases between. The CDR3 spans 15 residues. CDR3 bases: TGTGCCAGCAGTATAGGGACGGGGGCAATCTACGAGCAGTACTTC. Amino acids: CASSIGTGAIYEQYF.

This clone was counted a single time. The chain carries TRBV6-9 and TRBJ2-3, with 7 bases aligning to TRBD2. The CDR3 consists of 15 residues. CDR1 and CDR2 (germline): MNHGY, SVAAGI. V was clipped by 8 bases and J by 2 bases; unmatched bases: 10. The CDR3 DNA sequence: TGTGCCAGCGGGAGGGCTAGCGGAATCACAGATACGCAGTATTTT. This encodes CASGRASGITDTQYF.

CDR3 nucleotide sequence: TGTGCCAGCAGCCAAGTCTACCTAGGTGGGGCCAACGTCCTGACTTTC. Encoded protein: CASSQVYLGGANVLTF. The chain employs TRBV14 and TRBJ2-6; no clear D. The V end lost 1 base, the J end lost 3 bases, and 10 bases lay between the germline ends. This CDR3 spans 16 amino acids. Germline lookup yields CDR1 SGHDN and CDR2 FVKESK. The complete variable domain, with remaining parts taken from reference TRBV14 and TRBJ2-6, reads EAGVTQFPSHSVIEKGQTVTLRCDPISGHDNLYWYRRVMGKEIKFLLHFVKESKQDESGMPNNRFLAERTGGTYSTLKVQPAELEDSGVYFCASSQVYLGGANVLTFGAGSRLTVL.

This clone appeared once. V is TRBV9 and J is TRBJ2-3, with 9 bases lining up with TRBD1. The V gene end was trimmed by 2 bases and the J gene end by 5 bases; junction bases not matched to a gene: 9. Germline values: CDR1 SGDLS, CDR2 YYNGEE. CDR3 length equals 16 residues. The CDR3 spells CASSVPTGGIKDTQYF. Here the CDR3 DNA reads TGTGCCAGCAGCGTCCCGACAGGGGGAATCAAAGATACGCAGTATTTT.

The CDR3: CASSVVGNTGELFF. The DNA of the CDR3 is TGTGCCAGCAGCGTGGTAGGAAACACCGGGGAGCTGTTTTTT. The V gene is TRBV9, the J gene TRBJ2-2; D ambiguous. CDR1 is SGDLS, CDR2 YYNGEE, per germline. V lost 2 bases, J lost 2 bases, and 7 bases lay in between. The CDR3 extends over 14 amino acids.

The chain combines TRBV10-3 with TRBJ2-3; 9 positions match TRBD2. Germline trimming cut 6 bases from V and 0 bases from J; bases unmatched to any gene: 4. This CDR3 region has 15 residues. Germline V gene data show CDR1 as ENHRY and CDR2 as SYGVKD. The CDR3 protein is CAIRRLAESTDTQYF. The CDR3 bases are TGTGCCATCAGACGACTAGCGGAAAGCACAGATACGCAGTATTTT.

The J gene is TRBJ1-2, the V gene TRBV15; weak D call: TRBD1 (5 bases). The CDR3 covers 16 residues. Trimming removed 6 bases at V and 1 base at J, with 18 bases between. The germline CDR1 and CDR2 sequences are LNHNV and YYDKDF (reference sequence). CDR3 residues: CATSLAGPGINYGYTF. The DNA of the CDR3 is TGTGCCACCAGTCTTGCCGGCCCAGGGATTAACTATGGCTACACCTTC. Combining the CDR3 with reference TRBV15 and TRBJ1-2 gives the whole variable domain DAMVIQNPRYQVTQFGKPVTLSCSQTLNHNVMYWYQQKSSQAPKLLFHYYDKDFNNEADTPDNFQSRRPNTSFCFLDIRSPGLGDTAMYLCATSLAGPGINYGYTFGSGTRLTVV.

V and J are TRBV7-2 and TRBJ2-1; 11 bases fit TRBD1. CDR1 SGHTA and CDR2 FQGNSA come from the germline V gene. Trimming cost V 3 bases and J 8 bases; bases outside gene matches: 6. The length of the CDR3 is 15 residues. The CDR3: CASSLGQGELDEQFF. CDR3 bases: TGTGCCAGCAGCTTGGGACAGGGGGAGTTGGATGAGCAGTTCTTC.

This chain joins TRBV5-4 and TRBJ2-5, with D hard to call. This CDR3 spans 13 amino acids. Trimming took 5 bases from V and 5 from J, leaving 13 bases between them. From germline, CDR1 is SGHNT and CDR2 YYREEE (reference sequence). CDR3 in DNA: TGTGCCAGCAGTGGACCGACCGCGGAGACCCAGTACTTC. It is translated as CASSGPTAETQYF. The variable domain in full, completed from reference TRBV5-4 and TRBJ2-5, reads ETGVTQSPTHLIKTRGQQVTLRCSSQSGHNTVSWYQQALGQGPQFIFQYYREEENGRGNFPPRFSGLQFPNYSSELNVNALELDDSALYLCASSGPTAETQYFGPGTRLLVL.

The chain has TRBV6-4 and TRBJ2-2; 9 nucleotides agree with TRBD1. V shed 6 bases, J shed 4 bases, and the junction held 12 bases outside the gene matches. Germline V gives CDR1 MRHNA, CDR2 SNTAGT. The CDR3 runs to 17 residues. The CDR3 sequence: CASRGYRTGEGTGELFF. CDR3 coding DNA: TGTGCCAGCAGGGGGTATCGGACAGGGGAAGGCACCGGGGAGCTGTTTTTT.

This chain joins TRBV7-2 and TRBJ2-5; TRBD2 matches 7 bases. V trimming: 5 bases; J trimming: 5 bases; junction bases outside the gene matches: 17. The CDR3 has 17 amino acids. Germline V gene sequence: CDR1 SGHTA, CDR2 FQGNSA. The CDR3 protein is CASSTRSGGGPRETQYF. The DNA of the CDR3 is TGTGCCAGCAGCACCCGTTCTGGGGGAGGGCCACGGGAGACCCAGTACTTC.

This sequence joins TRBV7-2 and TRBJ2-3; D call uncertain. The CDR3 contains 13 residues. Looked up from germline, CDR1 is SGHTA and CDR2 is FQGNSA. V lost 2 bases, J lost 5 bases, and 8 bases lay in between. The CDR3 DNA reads TGTGCCAGCAGCTTACTGCCGCAAGATACGCAGTATTTT. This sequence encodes CASSLLPQDTQYF.

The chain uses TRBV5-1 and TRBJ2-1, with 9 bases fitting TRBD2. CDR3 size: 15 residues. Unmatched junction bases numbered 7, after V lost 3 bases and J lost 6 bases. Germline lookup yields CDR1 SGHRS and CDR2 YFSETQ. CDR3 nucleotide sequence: TGCGCCAGCAGCTCCCGAGCGGGAGGTCTCAATGAGCAGTTCTTC. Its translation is CASSSRAGGLNEQFF.

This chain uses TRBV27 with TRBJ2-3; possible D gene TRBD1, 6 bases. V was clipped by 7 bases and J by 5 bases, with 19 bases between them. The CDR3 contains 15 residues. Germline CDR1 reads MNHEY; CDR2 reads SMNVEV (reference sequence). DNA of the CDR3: TGTGCCAGCACCCCTATGACAGGCGGAGGAGATACGCAGTATTTT. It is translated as CASTPMTGGGDTQYF.

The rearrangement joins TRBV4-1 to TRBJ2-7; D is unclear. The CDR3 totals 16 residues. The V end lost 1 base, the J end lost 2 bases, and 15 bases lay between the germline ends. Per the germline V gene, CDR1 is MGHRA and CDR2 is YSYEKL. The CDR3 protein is CASSQAHRTEPYEQYF. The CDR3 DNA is TGCGCCAGCAGCCAAGCGCATAGGACGGAACCCTACGAGCAGTACTTC.

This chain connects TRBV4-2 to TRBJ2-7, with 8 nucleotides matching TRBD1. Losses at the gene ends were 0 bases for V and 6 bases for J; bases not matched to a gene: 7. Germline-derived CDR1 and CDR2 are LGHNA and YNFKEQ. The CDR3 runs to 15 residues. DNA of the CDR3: TGTGCCAGCAGCCAAGATGGACAGGGATATAGCGAGCAGTACTTC. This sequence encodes CASSQDGQGYSEQYF.

The CDR3 protein is CASSPAGTGGVETQYF. The CDR3 DNA reads TGTGCCAGCTCACCAGCCGGGACAGGGGGCGTTGAGACCCAGTACTTC. The chain recombines TRBV18 with TRBJ2-5; 12 positions match TRBD1. The trim removed 2 bases at V and 5 bases at J, leaving 6 bases unmatched. The CDR3 is 16 amino acids. Looked up from germline, CDR1 is KGHSH and CDR2 is LQKENI.

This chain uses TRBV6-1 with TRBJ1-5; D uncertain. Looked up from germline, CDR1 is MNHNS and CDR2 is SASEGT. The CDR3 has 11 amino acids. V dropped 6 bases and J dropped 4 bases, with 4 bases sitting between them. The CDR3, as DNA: TGTGCCAGCAGCGGGAATCAGCCCCAGCATTTT. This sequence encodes CASSGNQPQHF.

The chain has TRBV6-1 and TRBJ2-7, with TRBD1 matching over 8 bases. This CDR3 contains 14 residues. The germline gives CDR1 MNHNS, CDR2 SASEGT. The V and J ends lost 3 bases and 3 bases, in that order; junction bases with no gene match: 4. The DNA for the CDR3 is TGTGCCAGCAGTGAGGACAGGGAACTCTACGAGCAGTACTTC. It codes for CASSEDRELYEQYF.

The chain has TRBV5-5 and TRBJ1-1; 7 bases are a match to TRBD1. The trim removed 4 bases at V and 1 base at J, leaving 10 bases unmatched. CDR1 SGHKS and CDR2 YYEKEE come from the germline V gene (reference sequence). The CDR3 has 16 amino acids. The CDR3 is CASSLPLDRANTEAFF. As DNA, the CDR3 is TGTGCCAGCAGCCTCCCCCTAGACAGGGCGAACACTGAAGCTTTCTTT.

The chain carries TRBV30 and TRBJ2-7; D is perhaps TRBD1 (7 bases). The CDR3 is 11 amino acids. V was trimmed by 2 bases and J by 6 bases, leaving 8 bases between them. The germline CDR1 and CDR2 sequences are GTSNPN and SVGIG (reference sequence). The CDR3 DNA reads TGTGCCTGGAGTCAGGGGGGCGAGCAGTACTTC. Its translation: CAWSQGGEQYF.